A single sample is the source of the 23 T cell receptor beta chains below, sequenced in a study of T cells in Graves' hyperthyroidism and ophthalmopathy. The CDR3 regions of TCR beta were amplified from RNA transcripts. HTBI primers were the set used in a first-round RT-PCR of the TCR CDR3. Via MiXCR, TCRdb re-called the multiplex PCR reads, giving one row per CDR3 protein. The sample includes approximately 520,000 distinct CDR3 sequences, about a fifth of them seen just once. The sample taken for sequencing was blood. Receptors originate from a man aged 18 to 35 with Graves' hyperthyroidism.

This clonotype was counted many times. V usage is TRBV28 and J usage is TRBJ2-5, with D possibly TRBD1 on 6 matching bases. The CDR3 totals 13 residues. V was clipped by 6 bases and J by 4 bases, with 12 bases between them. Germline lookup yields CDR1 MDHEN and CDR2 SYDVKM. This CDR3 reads CASRRTVAETQYF. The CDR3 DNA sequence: TGTGCCAGCAGGCGGACAGTCGCAGAGACCCAGTACTTC. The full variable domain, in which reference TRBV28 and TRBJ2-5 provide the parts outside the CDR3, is DVKVTQSSRYLVKRTGEKVFLECVQDMDHENMFWYRQDPGLGLRLIYFSYDVKMKEKGDIPEGYSVSREKKERFSLILESASTNQTSMYLCASRRTVAETQYFGPGTRLLVL.

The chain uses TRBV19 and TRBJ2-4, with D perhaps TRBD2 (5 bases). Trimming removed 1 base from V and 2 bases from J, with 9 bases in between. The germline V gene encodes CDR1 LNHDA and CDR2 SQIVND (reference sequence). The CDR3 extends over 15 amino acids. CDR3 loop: CASSIVTGTKNIQYF. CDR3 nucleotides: TGTGCCAGTAGTATAGTAACCGGGACCAAAAACATTCAGTACTTC. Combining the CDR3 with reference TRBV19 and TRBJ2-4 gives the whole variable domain DGGITQSPKYLFRKEGQNVTLSCEQNLNHDAMYWYRQDPGQGLRLIYYSQIVNDFQKGDIAEGYSVSREKKESFPLTVTSAQKNPTAFYLCASSIVTGTKNIQYFGAGTRLSVL.

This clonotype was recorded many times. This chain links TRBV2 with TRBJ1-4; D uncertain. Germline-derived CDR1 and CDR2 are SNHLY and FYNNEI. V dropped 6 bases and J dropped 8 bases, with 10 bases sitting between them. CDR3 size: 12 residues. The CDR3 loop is CASRPVEEKLFF. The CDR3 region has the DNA TGTGCCAGCAGGCCGGTGGAGGAAAAACTGTTTTTT.

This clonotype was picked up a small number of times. The CDR3 sequence is CASRPGLAGGVEQYF. CDR3 sequence (DNA): TGTGCCAGCAGACCTGGACTAGCGGGAGGTGTCGAGCAGTACTTC. The chain employs TRBV28 and TRBJ2-7; 14 nucleotides line up with TRBD2. Unmatched junction bases numbered 7, after V lost 6 bases and J lost 6 bases. The length of the CDR3 is 15 residues. Germline-derived CDR1 and CDR2 are MDHEN and SYDVKM.

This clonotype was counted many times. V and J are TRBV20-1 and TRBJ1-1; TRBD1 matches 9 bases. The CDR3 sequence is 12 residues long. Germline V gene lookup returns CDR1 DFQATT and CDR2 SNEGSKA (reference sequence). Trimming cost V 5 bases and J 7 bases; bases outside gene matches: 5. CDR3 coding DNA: TGCAGTGCTTCTACAGGGGGCATTGAAGCTTTCTTT. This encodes CSASTGGIEAFF.

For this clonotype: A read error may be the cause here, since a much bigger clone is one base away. Here the CDR3 reads CASSKPPGAGELFF. The CDR3 nucleotides are TGTGCCAGCAGTAAACCGCCAGGGGCCGGGGAGCTGTTTTTT. The V and J genes are TRBV6-1 and TRBJ2-2, with D possibly matching TRBD1 (6 bases). The CDR3 is 14 amino acids. Trimming left V 5 bases short and J 6 bases short, with 13 bases between. Germline CDR1 and CDR2: MNHNS and SASEGT.

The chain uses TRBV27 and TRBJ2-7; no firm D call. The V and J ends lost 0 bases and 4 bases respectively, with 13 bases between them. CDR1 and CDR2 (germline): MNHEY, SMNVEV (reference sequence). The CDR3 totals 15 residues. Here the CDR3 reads CASSLSMSYRYEQYF. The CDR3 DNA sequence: TGTGCCAGCAGTTTATCGATGAGTTACCGGTACGAGCAGTACTTC.

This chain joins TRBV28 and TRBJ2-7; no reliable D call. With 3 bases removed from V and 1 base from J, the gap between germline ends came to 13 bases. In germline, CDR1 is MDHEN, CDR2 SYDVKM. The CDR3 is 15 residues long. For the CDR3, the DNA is TGTGCCAGCAGTTTCGGGCAGGATCCATCCTACGAGCAGTACTTC. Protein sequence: CASSFGQDPSYEQYF.

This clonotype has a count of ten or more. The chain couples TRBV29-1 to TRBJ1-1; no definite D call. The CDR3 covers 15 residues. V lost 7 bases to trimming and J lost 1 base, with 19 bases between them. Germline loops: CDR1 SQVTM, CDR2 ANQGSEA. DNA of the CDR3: TGCAGCGCCCTGAGGCCCCCAATTTGGAACACTGAAGCTTTCTTT. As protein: CSALRPPIWNTEAFF.

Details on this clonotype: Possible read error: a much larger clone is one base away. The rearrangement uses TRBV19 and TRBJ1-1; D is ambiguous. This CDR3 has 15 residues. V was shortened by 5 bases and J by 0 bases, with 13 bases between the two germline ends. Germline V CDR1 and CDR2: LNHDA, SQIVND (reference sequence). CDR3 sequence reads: CASSLVASMNTEAFF. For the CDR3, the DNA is TGTGCCAGTAGTCTTGTCGCATCTATGAACACTGAAGCTTTCTTT.

CDR3 DNA: TGTGCCAGCAGTTCTGCCACTAGTTTCGTTACTGGGGAGCTGTTTTTT. This codes for CASSSATSFVTGELFF. The chain recombines TRBV2 with TRBJ2-2, with D possibly TRBD2 on 5 matching bases. Germline V gene data show CDR1 as SNHLY and CDR2 as FYNNEI. The CDR3 loop spans 16 amino acids. V shed 5 bases and J shed 8 bases, with 21 bases lying between them.

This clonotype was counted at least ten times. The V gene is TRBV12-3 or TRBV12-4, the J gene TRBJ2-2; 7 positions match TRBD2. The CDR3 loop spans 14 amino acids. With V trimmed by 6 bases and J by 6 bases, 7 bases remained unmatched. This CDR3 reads CASRGMGLSGELFF. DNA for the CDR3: TGTGCCAGCAGGGGAATGGGACTATCCGGGGAGCTGTTTTTT.

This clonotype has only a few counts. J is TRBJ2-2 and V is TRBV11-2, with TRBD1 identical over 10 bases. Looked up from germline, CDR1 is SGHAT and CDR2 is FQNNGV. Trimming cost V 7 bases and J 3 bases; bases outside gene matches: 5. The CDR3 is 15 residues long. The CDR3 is CASNTGTGDTGELFF. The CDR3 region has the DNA TGTGCCAGCAATACCGGGACAGGGGACACCGGGGAGCTGTTTTTT. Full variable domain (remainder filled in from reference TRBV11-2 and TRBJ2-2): EAGVAQSPRYKIIEKRQSVAFWCNPISGHATLYWYQQILGQGPKLLIQFQNNGVVDDSQLPKDRFSAERLKGVDSTLKIQPAKLEDSAVYLCASNTGTGDTGELFFGEGSRLTVL.

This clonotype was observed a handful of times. In DNA form, the CDR3 reads TGTGCCACCAGCGCACAATGGGGGTTGGAGACCCAGTACTTC. Encoded protein: CATSAQWGLETQYF. The rearrangement uses TRBV15 and TRBJ2-5; D is perhaps TRBD1 or TRBD2 (5 bases each). CDR3 length: 14 residues. Per germline, CDR1 LNHNV and CDR2 YYDKDF (reference sequence). V shed 5 bases and J shed 5 bases, with 15 bases lying between them.

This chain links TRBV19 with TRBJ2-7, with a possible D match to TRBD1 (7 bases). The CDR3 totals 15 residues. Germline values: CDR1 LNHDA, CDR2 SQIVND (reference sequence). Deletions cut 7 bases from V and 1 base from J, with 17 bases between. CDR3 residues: CASNISPGGSYEQYF. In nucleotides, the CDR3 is TGTGCCAGTAATATCTCGCCAGGGGGGTCCTACGAGCAGTACTTC.

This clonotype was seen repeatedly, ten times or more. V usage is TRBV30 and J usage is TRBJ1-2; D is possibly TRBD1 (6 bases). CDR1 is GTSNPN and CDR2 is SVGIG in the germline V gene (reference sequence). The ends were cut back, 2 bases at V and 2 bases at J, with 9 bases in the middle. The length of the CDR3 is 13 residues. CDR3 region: CAWSFGTNYGYTF. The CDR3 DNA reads TGTGCCTGGAGTTTCGGGACAAACTATGGCTACACCTTC.

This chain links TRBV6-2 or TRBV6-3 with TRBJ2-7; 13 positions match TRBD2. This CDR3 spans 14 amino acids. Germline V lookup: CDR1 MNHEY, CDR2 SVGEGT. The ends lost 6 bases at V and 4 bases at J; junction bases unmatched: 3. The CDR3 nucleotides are TGTGCCAGCAGACGGACTAGCGGGAGATACGAGCAGTACTTC. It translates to CASRRTSGRYEQYF.

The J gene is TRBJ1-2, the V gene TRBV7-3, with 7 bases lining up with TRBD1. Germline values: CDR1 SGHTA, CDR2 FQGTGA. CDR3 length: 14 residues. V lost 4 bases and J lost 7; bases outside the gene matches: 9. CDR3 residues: CASSSTGISGGYTF. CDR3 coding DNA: TGTGCCAGCAGCTCGACAGGGATCTCAGGTGGCTACACCTTC.

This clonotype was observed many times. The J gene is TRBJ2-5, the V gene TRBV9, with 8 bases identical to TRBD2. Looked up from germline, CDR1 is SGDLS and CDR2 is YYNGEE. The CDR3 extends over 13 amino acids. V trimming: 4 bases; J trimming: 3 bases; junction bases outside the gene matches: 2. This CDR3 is CASSTGGKETQYF. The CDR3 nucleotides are TGTGCCAGCAGCACGGGAGGGAAAGAGACCCAGTACTTC.

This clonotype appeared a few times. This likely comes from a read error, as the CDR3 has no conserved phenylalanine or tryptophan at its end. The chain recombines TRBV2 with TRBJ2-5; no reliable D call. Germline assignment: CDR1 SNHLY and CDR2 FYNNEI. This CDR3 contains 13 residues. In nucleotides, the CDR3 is TGTGCCAGCAGGGGATGGTACCAAGAGTCCCAGTACTAC. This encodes CASRGWYQESQYY.

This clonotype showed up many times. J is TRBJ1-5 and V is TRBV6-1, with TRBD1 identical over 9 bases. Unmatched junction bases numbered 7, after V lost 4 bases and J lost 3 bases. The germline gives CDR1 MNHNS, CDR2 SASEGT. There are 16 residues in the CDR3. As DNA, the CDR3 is TGTGCCAGCAGTGCCCGGGGACAGGGATACAATCAGCCCCAGCATTTT. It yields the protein CASSARGQGYNQPQHF.

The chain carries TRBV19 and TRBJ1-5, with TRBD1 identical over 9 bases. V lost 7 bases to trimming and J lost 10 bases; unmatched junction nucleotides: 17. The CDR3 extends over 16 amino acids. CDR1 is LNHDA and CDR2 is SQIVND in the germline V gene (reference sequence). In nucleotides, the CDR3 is TGTGCCAGTACCTCGGACAGGGGCCCCGGGTCCCAACCCCAGCATTTT. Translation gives CASTSDRGPGSQPQHF.

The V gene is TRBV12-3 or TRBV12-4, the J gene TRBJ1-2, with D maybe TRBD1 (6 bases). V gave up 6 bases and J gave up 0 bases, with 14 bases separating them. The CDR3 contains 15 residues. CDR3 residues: CASSQWGLTNYGYTF. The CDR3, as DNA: TGTGCCAGCAGCCAATGGGGGCTGACTAACTATGGCTACACCTTC.